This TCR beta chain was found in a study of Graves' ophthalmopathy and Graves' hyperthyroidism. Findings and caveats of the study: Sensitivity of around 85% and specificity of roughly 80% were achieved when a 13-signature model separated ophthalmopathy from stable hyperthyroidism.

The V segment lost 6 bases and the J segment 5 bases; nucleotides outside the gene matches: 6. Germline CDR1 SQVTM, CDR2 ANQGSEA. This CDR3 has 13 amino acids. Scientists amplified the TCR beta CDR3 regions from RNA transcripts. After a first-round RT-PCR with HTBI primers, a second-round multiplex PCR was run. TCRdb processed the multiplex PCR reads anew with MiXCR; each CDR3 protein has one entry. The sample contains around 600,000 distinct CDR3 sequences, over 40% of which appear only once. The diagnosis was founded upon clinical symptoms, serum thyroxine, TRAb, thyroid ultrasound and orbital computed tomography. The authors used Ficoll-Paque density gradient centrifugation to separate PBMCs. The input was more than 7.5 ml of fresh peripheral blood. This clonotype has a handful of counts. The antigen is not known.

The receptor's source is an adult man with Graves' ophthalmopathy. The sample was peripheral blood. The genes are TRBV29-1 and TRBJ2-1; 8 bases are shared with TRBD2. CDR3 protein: CSVRTSTDNEQFF. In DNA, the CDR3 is TGCAGCGTAAGGACTAGCACGGACAATGAGCAGTTCTTC.